This TCR beta chain is drawn from a study of beta chain features in type 1 diabetes. Study in general: Healthy donors, compared against patients, showed similar age, gender and cell yields.

All of the isolated RNA was reverse transcribed, so expressed TCRB transcripts were sequenced. Reads from naive, central memory and regulatory T cell samples averaged approximately 3.4 million. The protocol was immunoSEQ multiplex PCR, while the TCRdb copy is restricted to in-frame clones and leaves out a portion. Of nearly 250,000 clones in the sample, about 70% were seen once. The germline CDR1 and CDR2 sequences are GTSNPN and SVGIG (reference sequence). V lost 2 bases to trimming and J lost 4 bases; unmatched junction nucleotides: 8. There are 15 residues in the CDR3. The sample was naive CD4+ T cells from blood. This chain joins TRBV30 and TRBJ2-1; 7 bases match TRBD2. The origin of this receptor is a young man in good health. The CDR3 nucleotides read TGTGCCTGGAGTACGCAGGCTAGCGGATACAATGAGCAGTTCTTC. Translated, it gives CAWSTQASGYNEQFF.